This T cell receptor beta chain originates from a study of T cells in Graves' hyperthyroidism and ophthalmopathy. RNA transcripts yielded amplified TCR beta CDR3 regions. The TCR CDR3 was amplified in a first-round RT-PCR using the HTBI primer set. TCRdb re-called the multiplex PCR reads through MiXCR, storing one row per CDR3 protein. The sample yields 660,000 or so distinct CDR3 sequences, more than 20% seen once. Germline V gives CDR1 SGHRS, CDR2 YFSETQ. CDR3 length equals 12 residues. V shed 2 bases and J shed 4 bases, with 4 bases lying between them. Clinical symptoms, serum thyroxine and TRAb, thyroid ultrasound and orbital computed tomography were used for the diagnoses. At least ten counts were recorded for this clonotype. The target antigen is unknown. Study conclusions and caveats: In validation, the model predicted ophthalmopathy. These predictions came a median around 5.9 months before onset. Blood also contained most expanded thyroid clonotypes above 0.001. Separating ophthalmopathy from stable hyperthyroidism was achieved by a 13 V-J model.

Sequencing was performed on blood. This TCR was sampled from a man aged 25 to 45 with Graves' ophthalmopathy. The chain carries TRBV5-1 and TRBJ2-1; D is unclear. In DNA form, the CDR3 reads TGCGCCAGCAGCTTACAGTACAATGAGCAGTTCTTC. Translation gives CASSLQYNEQFF.